Listed below are T cell receptor beta chains from one sample, sequenced in a study of blood T cells in healthy people across ages. TCRdb itself ran the 5' RACE reads through MiXCR, one entry per CDR3 protein. The profile shows roughly 800,000 distinct CDR3 sequences, 58% of them singletons. Input material: blood. The receptors derive from a man aged 25-45 years in good health. CDR3s include the opening cysteine and the closing phenylalanine or tryptophan.

v_gene	j_gene	CDR3aa
TRBV6-2/TRBV6-3	TRBJ1-1	CASSYSSTVSIEAFF
TRBV20-1	TRBJ2-5	CSATTGDSAETQYF
TRBV10-2	TRBJ1-5	CASSVASHQPQHF
TRBV6-1	TRBJ1-1	CASSEHPGNGGPTEAFF
TRBV27	TRBJ1-2	CASSFSPQGVGGYTF
TRBV11-2	TRBJ1-2	CASSLVRTGNYGYTF
TRBV7-2	TRBJ2-7	CASSSNPLGLEEQYF
TRBV6-1	TRBJ1-5	CASSADRGFQPQHF
TRBV3-1	TRBJ1-5	CASSHTMGPQHF
TRBV7-9	TRBJ1-4	CASSLSRGEKLFF
TRBV29-1	TRBJ2-1	CSSLEAAGETRGYNEQFF
TRBV2	TRBJ2-5	CASSLDSQTQYF
TRBV6-5	TRBJ2-7	CASSYSIGTSGSSSYEQYF
TRBV4-1	TRBJ2-1	CASSQERGNEQFF
TRBV9	TRBJ2-7	CASSVGGQSYEQYF
TRBV29-1	TRBJ2-1	CSAALNKETRFF
TRBV15	TRBJ2-5	CATSRDNGGTETQYF
TRBV12-3/TRBV12-4	TRBJ2-3	CASSSTDTDTQYF
TRBV4-2	TRBJ2-3	CASSQDPGRLYTDTQYF
TRBV20-1	TRBJ2-1	CSARGYNGQFF
TRBV6-5	TRBJ1-5	CASSYSGTGTQPQHF
TRBV7-2	TRBJ1-2	CASSFEGRGQGYGYTF
TRBV10-3	TRBJ2-1	CAISENGRAGDEQFF
TRBV11-2	TRBJ1-2	CASSSNMPRLDGYTF
TRBV6-5	TRBJ2-7	CASSLTGLPYEQYF